This T cell receptor beta chain was recorded in a study of T cells in Graves' hyperthyroidism and ophthalmopathy. The germline CDR1 and CDR2 sequences are SGHDT and YYEEEE. The CDR3 runs to 16 residues. Between the trimmed V and J ends, which lost 3 bases and 5 bases, there was a span of 15 bases. Amplified regions were TCR beta CDR3 sequences from RNA transcripts. Researchers ran a first-round RT-PCR on the TCR CDR3 using the HTBI primer set. MiXCR, applied by TCRdb to the multiplex PCR reads, yields one record per CDR3 protein. The sample contains 300,000 to 450,000 distinct CDR3 sequences, roughly 25% of which appear only once. Patients between 18 and 65 years old had hyperthyroidism, newly diagnosed and lasting under 2 months. Patients were excluded because of uncontrolled infection, other autoimmune disease, pregnancy or lactation.

The chain uses TRBV5-6 and TRBJ1-6, with D uncertain. The sequence came from a man in his forties or fifties with Graves' hyperthyroidism. The specimen was blood. CDR3 residues: CASSSLGPGNNSPLHF. CDR3 DNA sequence: TGTGCCAGCAGCTCCTTGGGCCCGGGAAATAATTCACCCCTCCACTTT.